This TCR beta chain was captured by sequencing in a study of human T cells and chemical hapten exposure. Study results and caveats: Positively correlated with patch test score were the counts of PT1 expanded TCRs.

Time point meaning: patch test 2, 6 weeks after DPC sensitization. The treatment: therapeutic diphenylcyclopropenone sensitization with weekly scalp DPC. Each patch test followed a blood draw. Alopecia patients deemed DPC-suitable, aged 18 to 70, excluding pregnancy. This clonotype was picked up a small number of times. Its antigen is currently unknown. TCRdb re-called the RACE reads with MiXCR, one entry per CDR3 protein. Among under 100,000 distinct CDR3 sequences, roughly 11% were seen once, and the ten largest hold 2.5% to 4%. The material sequenced was whole blood, taken in connection with sensitization to the hapten diphenylcyclopropenone (DPC). The clonotype originates from a woman in her 40s with alopecia areata. Some clones in this sample may be carry-over from other donors' samples.

The CDR3 spells CASSLVGPNSPLHF. Here the CDR3 DNA reads TGTGCCAGCAGTTTAGTGGGACCTAATTCACCCCTCCACTTT. The chain couples TRBV12-3 or TRBV12-4 to TRBJ1-6, with D perhaps matching TRBD1 (5 bases). CDR3 size: 14 residues. Between the trimmed V and J ends, which lost 1 base and 6 bases, there was a span of 7 bases.